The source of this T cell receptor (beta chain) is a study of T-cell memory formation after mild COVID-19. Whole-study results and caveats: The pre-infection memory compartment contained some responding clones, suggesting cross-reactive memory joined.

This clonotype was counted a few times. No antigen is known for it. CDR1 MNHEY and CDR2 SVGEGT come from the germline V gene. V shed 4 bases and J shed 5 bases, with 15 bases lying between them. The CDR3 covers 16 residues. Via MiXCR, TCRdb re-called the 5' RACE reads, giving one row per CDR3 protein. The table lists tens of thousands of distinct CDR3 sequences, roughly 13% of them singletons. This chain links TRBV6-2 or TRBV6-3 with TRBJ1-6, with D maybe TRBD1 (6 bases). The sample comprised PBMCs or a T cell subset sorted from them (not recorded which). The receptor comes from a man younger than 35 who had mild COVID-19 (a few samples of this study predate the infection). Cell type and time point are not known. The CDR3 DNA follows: TGTGCCAGCAGTTGGACAGTTACGCCTGATAATTCACCCCTCCACTTT. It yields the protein CASSWTVTPDNSPLHF.